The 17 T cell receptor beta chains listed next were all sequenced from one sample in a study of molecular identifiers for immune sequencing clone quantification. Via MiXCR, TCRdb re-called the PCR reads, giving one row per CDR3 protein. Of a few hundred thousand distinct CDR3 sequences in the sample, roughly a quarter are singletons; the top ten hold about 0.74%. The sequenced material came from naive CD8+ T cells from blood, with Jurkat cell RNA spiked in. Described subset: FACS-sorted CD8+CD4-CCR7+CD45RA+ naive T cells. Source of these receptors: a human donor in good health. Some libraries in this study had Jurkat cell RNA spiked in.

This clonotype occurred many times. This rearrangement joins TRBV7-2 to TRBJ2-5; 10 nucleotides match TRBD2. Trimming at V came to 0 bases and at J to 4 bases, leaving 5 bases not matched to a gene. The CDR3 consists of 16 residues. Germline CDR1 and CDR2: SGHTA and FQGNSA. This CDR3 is CASSLAQTSGSETQYF. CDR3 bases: TGTGCCAGCAGCTTAGCCCAGACTAGCGGGTCAGAGACCCAGTACTTC. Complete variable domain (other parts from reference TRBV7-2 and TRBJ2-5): GAGVSQSPSNKVTEKGKDVELRCDPISGHTALYWYRQSLGQGLEFLIYFQGNSAPDKSGLPSDRFSAERTGGSVSTLTIQRTQQEDSAVYLCASSLAQTSGSETQYFGPGTRLLVL.

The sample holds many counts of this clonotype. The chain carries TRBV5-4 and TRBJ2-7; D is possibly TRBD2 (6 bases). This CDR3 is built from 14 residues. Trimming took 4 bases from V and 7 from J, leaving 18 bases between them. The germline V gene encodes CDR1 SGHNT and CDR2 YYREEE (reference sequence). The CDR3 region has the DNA TGTGCCAGCAGCCCGGGGACTTCCCCAGGGGAGCAGTACTTC. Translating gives CASSPGTSPGEQYF. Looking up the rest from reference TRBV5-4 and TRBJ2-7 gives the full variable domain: ETGVTQSPTHLIKTRGQQVTLRCSSQSGHNTVSWYQQALGQGPQFIFQYYREEENGRGNFPPRFSGLQFPNYSSELNVNALELDDSALYLCASSPGTSPGEQYFGPGTRLTVT.

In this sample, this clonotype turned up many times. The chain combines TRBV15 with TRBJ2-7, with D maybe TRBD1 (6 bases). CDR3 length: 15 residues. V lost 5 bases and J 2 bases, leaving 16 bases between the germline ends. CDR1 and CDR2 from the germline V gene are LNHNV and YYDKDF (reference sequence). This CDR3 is CATSEEGTLTYEQYF. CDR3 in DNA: TGTGCCACCAGCGAAGAAGGGACACTGACCTACGAGCAGTACTTC.

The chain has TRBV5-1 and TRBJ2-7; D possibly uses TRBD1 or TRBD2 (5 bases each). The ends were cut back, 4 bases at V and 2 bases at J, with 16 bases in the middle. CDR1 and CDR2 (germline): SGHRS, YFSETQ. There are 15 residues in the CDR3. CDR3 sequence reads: CASSTTGTATYEQYF. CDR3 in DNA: TGCGCCAGCAGCACGACCGGGACGGCGACCTACGAGCAGTACTTC.

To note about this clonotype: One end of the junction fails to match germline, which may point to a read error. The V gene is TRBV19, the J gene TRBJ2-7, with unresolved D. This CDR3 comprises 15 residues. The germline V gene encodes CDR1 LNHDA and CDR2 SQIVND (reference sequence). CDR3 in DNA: TGTGCCAGTAGTTTAGAACTCCGAAGCTCCTACGAGCAGTACTTC. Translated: CASSLELRSSYEQYF.

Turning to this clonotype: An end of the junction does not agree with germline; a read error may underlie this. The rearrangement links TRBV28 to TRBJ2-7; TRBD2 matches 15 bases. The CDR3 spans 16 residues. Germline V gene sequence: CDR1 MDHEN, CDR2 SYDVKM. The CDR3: CASKGLAGGHTYERYF. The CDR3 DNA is TGTGCCAGCAAGGGACTAGCGGGAGGCCACACCTACGAGCGGTACTTC.

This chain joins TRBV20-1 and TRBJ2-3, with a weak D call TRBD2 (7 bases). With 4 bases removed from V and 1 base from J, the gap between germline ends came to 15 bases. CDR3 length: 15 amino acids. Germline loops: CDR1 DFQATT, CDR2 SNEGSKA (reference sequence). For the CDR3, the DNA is TGCAGTGCTATTCCCGGGGGGCCGGGCACAGATACGCAGTATTTT. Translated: CSAIPGGPGTDTQYF.

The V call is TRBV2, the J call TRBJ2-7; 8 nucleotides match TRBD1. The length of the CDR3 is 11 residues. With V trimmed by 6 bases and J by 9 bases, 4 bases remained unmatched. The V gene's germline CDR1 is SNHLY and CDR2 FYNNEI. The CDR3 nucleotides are TGTGCCAGCAGCAGGGGGCAAGGGCAGTACTTC. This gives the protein CASSRGQGQYF.

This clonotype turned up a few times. CDR3 nucleotide sequence: TGCGCCAGCAGCCAAGACCTGACTCCTAAAGAGACCCAGTACTTC. Residues: CASSQDLTPKETQYF. The chain has TRBV4-1 and TRBJ2-5; D is uncertain. Germline CDR1 MGHRA, CDR2 YSYEKL. V was pared by 0 bases and J by 3 bases, with 11 bases between. This CDR3 has 15 amino acids.

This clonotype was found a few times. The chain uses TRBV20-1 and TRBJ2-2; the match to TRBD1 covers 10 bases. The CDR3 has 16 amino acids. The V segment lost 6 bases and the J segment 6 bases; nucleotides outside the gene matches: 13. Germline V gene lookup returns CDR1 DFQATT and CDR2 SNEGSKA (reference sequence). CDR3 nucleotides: TGCAGTGCCCCTGCTCGGGACAGGGGTATCTCCGGGGAGCTGTTTTTT. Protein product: CSAPARDRGISGELFF.

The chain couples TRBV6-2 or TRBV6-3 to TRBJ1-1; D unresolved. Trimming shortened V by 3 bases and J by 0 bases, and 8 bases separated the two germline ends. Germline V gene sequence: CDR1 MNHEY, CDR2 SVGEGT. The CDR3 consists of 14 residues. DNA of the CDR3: TGTGCCAGCAGTTATTACAGTATGAACACTGAAGCTTTCTTT. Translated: CASSYYSMNTEAFF.

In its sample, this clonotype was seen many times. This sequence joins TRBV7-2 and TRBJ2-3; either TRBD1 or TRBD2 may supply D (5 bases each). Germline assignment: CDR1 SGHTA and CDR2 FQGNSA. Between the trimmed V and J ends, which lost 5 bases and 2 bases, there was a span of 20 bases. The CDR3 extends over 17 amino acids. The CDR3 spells CASSPRRGPGHTDTQYF. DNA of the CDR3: TGTGCCAGCAGCCCCAGACGGGGTCCGGGGCACACAGATACGCAGTATTTT.

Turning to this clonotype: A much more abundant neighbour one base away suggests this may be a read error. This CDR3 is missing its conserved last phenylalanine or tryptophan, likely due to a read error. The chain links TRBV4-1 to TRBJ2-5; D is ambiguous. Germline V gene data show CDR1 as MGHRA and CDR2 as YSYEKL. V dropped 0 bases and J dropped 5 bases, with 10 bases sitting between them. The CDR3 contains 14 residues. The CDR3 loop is CASSQEGAWETQYL. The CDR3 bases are TGCGCCAGCAGCCAAGAAGGAGCCTGGGAGACCCAGTACCTC.

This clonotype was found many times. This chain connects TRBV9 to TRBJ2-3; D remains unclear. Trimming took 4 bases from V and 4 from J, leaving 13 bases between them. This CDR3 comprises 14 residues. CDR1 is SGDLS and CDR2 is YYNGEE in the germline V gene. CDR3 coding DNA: TGTGCCAGCAGCCTTCGACTGGACCCAGATACGCAGTATTTT. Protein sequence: CASSLRLDPDTQYF. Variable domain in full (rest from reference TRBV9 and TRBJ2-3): DSGVTQTPKHLITATGQRVTLRCSPRSGDLSVYWYQQSLDQGLQFLIQYYNGEERAKGNILERFSAQQFPDLHSELNLSSLELGDSALYFCASSLRLDPDTQYFGPGTRLTVL.

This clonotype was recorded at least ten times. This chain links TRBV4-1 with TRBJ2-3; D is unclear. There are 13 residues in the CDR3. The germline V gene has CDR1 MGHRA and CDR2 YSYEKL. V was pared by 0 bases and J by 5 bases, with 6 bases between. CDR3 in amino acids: CASSQDRLDTQYF. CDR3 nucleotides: TGCGCCAGCAGCCAAGATCGGTTAGATACGCAGTATTTT.

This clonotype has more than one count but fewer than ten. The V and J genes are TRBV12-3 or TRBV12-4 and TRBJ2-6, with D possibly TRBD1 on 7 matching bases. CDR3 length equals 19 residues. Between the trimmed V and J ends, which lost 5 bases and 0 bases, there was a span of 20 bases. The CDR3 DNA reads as TGTGCCAGCAGTCCCCAGTCGCGGGACAGCGTCTCTGGGGCCAACGTCCTGACTTTC. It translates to CASSPQSRDSVSGANVLTF.

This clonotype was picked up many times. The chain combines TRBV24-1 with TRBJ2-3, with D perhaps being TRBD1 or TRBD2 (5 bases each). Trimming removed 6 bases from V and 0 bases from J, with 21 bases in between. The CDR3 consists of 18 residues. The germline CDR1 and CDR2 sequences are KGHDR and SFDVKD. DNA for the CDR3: TGTGCCACCAGTACGGATTCGCTACGGGACCGAAGCACAGATACGCAGTATTTT. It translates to CATSTDSLRDRSTDTQYF.